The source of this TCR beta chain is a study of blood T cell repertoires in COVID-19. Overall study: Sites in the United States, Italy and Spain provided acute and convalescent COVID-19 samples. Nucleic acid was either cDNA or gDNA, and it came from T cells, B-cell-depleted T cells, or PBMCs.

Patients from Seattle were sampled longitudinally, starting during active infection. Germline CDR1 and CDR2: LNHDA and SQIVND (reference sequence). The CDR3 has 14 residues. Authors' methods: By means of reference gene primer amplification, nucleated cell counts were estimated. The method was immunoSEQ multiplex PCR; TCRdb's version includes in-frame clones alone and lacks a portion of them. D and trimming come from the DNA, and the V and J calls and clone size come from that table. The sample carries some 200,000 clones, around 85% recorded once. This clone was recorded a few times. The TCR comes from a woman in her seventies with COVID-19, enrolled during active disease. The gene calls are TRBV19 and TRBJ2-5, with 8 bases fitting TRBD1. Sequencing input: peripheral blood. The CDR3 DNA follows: TGTGCTACCCGGACAGGGCCTGCTCAAGAGACCCAGTACTTC. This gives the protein CATRTGPAQETQYF.